This T cell receptor beta chain was documented in a study of regulatory T cells in long-lasting Graves disease. Study details: Antithyroid drugs had been taken under 3 months by newly diagnosed Graves' patients. Broader study findings: Persistent disease samples used TRBV28, TRBJ1-2 and TRBJ2-5 preferentially. Accuracy might have suffered from few samples.

Time point: newly diagnosed GD, antithyroid drugs for less than 3 months. RNA isolated from PBMCs was used to make the TCR library. This clonotype came up many times. Its antigen remains unidentified. This CDR3 spans 15 amino acids. Between the trimmed V and J ends, which lost 3 bases and 7 bases, there was a span of 21 bases. The V gene's germline CDR1 is DFQATT and CDR2 SNEGSKA (reference sequence). Arm-PCR with iRepertoire HTBI primers amplified the CDR3 regions for these TCR beta libraries. Via MiXCR, TCRdb re-called the multiplex PCR reads, giving one row per CDR3 protein. Among under 300,000 distinct CDR3 sequences listed, 15% to 20% were seen once. The data also belong to a second study, concerning T cells in Graves' hyperthyroidism and ophthalmopathy. That paper states: The study used the HTBI primer set for a first-round RT-PCR of the TCR CDR3.

This TCR came from a woman in her twenties or thirties with Graves disease. This chain uses TRBV20-1 with TRBJ1-2, with TRBD1 as a possible D gene (5 bases). Specimen: peripheral blood mononuclear cells (PBMCs), collected at new diagnosis, from a patient treated with antithyroid drugs. The CDR3 nucleotides read TGCAGTGCTAGTATCGCAAACCCGGGGGATTCTGGCTACACCTTC. Its translation is CSASIANPGDSGYTF.